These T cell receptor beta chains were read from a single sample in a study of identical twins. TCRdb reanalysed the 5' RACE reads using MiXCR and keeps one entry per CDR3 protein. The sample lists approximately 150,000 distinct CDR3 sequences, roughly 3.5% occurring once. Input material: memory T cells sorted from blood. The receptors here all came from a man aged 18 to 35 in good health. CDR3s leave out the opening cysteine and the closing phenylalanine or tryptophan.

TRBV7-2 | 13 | ASSRDGTASDTQY
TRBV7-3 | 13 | ASSLGMTPTDTQY
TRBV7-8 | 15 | ASSLGRRASLAEEQY
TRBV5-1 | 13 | ASSLNAREQETQY
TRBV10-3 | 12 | AISEAGGSQPQH
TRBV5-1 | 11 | ASSQFDRGEQY
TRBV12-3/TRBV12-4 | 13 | ASRTGLAGAAVQF
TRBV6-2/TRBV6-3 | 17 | ASSSPGLAGLSSYNEQF
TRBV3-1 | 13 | ASSPRTGNDYGYT
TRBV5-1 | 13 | ASSFRTGATGELF
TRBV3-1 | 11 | ASSATYTDTQY
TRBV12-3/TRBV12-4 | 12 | AILKAGGPYTQY
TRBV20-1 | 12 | SARIGGNNQPQH
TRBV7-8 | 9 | ASSTGIEAF
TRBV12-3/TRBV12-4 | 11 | ASSLKARTEAF
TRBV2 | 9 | ASSRVDEQY
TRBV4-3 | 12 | ASSQDPGGREQF
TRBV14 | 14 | ASSESGTGDGNTIY
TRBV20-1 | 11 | SAPRVGSGEQF
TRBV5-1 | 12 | ASSPSGITGELF
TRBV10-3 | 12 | AIRDTGGRETQY
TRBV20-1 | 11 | SPGTSDNNEQF